The 29 T cell receptor beta chains below come from one sample, sequenced in a study of blood T cell repertoires in COVID-19. TCRdb keeps only in-frame clones here, not all; method: immunoSEQ multiplex PCR. The repertoire holds around 99,000 clones, with 70% to 90% as singletons. What was sequenced was peripheral blood. The receptor source for this set is a man aged 40-49 years with active or convalescent COVID-19.

V usage is TRBV7-2 and J usage is TRBJ2-7; 7 nucleotides align to TRBD1. Trimming took 1 base from V and 4 from J; bases not matched to a gene: 10. The CDR3 is 16 residues long. Germline CDR1 reads SGHTA; CDR2 reads FQGNSA. As DNA, the CDR3 is TGTGCCAGCAGCTTAGATTCTTGGGACAGACCTTACGAGCAGTACTTC. It translates to CASSLDSWDRPYEQYF. The variable domain in full, with the rest retrieved from reference TRBV7-2 and TRBJ2-7, is GAGVSQSPSNKVTEKGKDVELRCDPISGHTALYWYRQSLGQGLEFLIYFQGNSAPDKSGLPSDRFSAERTGGSVSTLTIQRTQQEDSAVYLCASSLDSWDRPYEQYFGPGTRLTVT.

The chain employs TRBV6-5 and TRBJ1-6, with TRBD1 matching 8 bases. There are 14 residues in the CDR3. Germline V gene sequence: CDR1 MNHEY, CDR2 SVGAGI. The J segment lost 7 bases and the V segment lost 7 bases, leaving 6 bases of the junction unmatched. The CDR3: CASIQGERNSPLHF. CDR3 nucleotides: TGTGCCAGCATACAGGGGGAAAGGAATTCACCCCTCCACTTT.

The rearrangement joins TRBV18 to TRBJ1-4; the match to TRBD1 covers 7 bases. Germline V gene lookup returns CDR1 KGHSH and CDR2 LQKENI. The CDR3 consists of 15 residues. J gave up 4 bases and V 0 bases, and 2 bases lay outside the gene matches. CDR3 DNA: TGTGCCAGCTCACCACCGGGACAGTATAATGAAAAACTGTTTTTT. Translated, it gives CASSPPGQYNEKLFF.

V and J are TRBV5-6 and TRBJ1-6, with 8 positions matching TRBD1. There are 15 residues in the CDR3. V lost 0 bases, J lost 14 bases, and 10 bases stayed unmatched. The V gene's germline CDR1 is SGHDT and CDR2 YYEEEE. Written as DNA, the CDR3 is TGTGCCAGCAGCTTGGGGGGACAGGCCCTCCAAACCCTCCACTTT. It is translated as CASSLGGQALQTLHF.

This rearrangement joins TRBV18 to TRBJ2-7, with 10 bases that match TRBD1. This CDR3 has 14 amino acids. The germline CDR1 and CDR2 sequences are KGHSH and LQKENI. V dropped 8 bases and J dropped 0; count of bases not matched to a gene: 4. CDR3: CASPRTGGSYEQYF. As DNA, the CDR3 is TGTGCCAGCCCGAGGACAGGGGGCTCCTACGAGCAGTACTTC.

J is TRBJ1-1 and V is TRBV24-1; TRBD1 matches 11 bases. Trimming removed 4 bases from V and 5 bases from J; junction bases left unmatched: 8. The CDR3 length is 16 residues. Germline-derived CDR1 and CDR2 are KGHDR and SFDVKD. DNA of the CDR3: TGTGCCACCAGTGACAGATGGACAGGGGGCTTGACTGAAGCTTTCTTT. As protein: CATSDRWTGGLTEAFF.

The chain joins TRBV6-5 to TRBJ1-2; TRBD1 might be the D (6 bases). Deletions cut 5 bases from V and 5 bases from J, with 15 bases between. The CDR3 runs to 14 residues. Germline V lookup: CDR1 MNHEY, CDR2 SVGAGI. DNA of the CDR3: TGTGCCAGCAGTCCAACCGGACAGCCTTATGGCTACACCTTC. Translated: CASSPTGQPYGYTF.

This chain uses TRBV30 with TRBJ1-3, with a tentative D call TRBD1 (6 bases). This CDR3 is 16 amino acids long. The germline V gene encodes CDR1 GTSNPN and CDR2 SVGIG (reference sequence). V lost 3 bases to trimming and J lost 4 bases, with 19 bases between them. In DNA form, the CDR3 reads TGTGCCTGGAGCGCACCCCCGGGAGGGGGAGGAAACACCATATATTTT. Translated: CAWSAPPGGGGNTIYF.

This chain links TRBV5-8 with TRBJ2-5; D is uncertain. Between the trimmed V and J ends, which lost 3 bases and 4 bases, there was a span of 13 bases. This CDR3 is built from 14 residues. Per the germline V gene, CDR1 is SGHTS and CDR2 is YDEGEE. The CDR3 protein is CASSYRGRRETQYF. The CDR3 nucleotides read TGTGCCAGCAGCTATCGTGGGCGACGAGAGACCCAGTACTTC.

V and J are TRBV5-4 and TRBJ2-2; 10 bases line up with TRBD1. The germline gives CDR1 SGHNT, CDR2 YYREEE (reference sequence). V shed 4 bases, J shed 4 bases, and the junction held 7 bases outside the gene matches. The CDR3 runs to 16 residues. The CDR3 region is CASSAGQGIGTGELFF. CDR3 DNA: TGTGCCAGCAGCGCGGGACAGGGGATCGGCACCGGGGAGCTGTTTTTT.

This clone was found once. CDR3 sequence (DNA): TGTGCCAGCAGCCCTTGGACAGGATCGAACACTGAAGCTTTCTTT. This codes for CASSPWTGSNTEAFF. The rearrangement links TRBV11-2 to TRBJ1-1; 7 nucleotides align to TRBD1. The CDR3 contains 15 residues. J lost 1 base, V lost 5 bases, and 7 bases had no gene match. In germline, CDR1 is SGHAT, CDR2 FQNNGV.

V gene TRBV7-9 combines with J gene TRBJ2-2; 8 bases map to TRBD1. Germline V gives CDR1 SEHNR, CDR2 FQNEAQ (reference sequence). The CDR3 has 17 amino acids. J lost 6 bases, V lost 2 bases, and 11 bases had no gene match. CDR3 nucleotides: TGTGCCAGCAGCTTACAGGGGGCTTTTGGTCGGGCCGGGGAGCTGTTTTTT. As protein: CASSLQGAFGRAGELFF.

This chain links TRBV27 with TRBJ2-7; TRBD1 matches 11 bases. Looked up from germline, CDR1 is MNHEY and CDR2 is SMNVEV (reference sequence). The CDR3 is made up of 14 amino acids. The J segment lost 3 bases and the V segment lost 7 bases, leaving 5 bases of the junction unmatched. DNA for the CDR3: TGTGCCAGCAAGGGGACAGGGGGTCTCTACGAGCAGTACTTC. It codes for CASKGTGGLYEQYF.

The chain recombines TRBV7-2 with TRBJ1-1, with 7 bases aligning to TRBD1. This CDR3 comprises 13 residues. V gave up 2 bases and J gave up 6 bases; unmatched junction bases: 3. Germline lookup yields CDR1 SGHTA and CDR2 FQGNSA. In DNA, the CDR3 is TGTGCCAGCAGCTTACAGGGGGTCGCTGAAGCTTTCTTT. It yields the protein CASSLQGVAEAFF. The whole variable domain, remainder taken from reference TRBV7-2 and TRBJ1-1, is GAGVSQSPSNKVTEKGKDVELRCDPISGHTALYWYRQSLGQGLEFLIYFQGNSAPDKSGLPSDRFSAERTGGSVSTLTIQRTQQEDSAVYLCASSLQGVAEAFFGQGTRLTVV.

This sequence joins TRBV5-1 and TRBJ2-7; 9 nucleotides line up with TRBD1. The V gene's germline CDR1 is SGHRS and CDR2 YFSETQ. CDR3 length equals 14 residues. The J segment lost 2 bases and the V segment lost 5 bases, leaving 5 bases of the junction unmatched. The CDR3 loop is CASREGTGTYEQYF. In DNA form, the CDR3 reads TGCGCCAGCAGAGAAGGGACAGGGACCTACGAGCAGTACTTC. The full variable domain, completed using reference TRBV5-1 and TRBJ2-7, is KAGVTQTPRYLIKTRGQQVTLSCSPISGHRSVSWYQQTPGQGLQFLFEYFSETQRNKGNFPGRFSGRQFSNSRSEMNVSTLELGDSALYLCASREGTGTYEQYFGPGTRLTVT.

The CDR3 loop reads CASSRLAQSDTQYF. The CDR3 coding sequence is TGTGCCAGCAGTCGACTAGCGCAGAGCGATACGCAGTATTTT. This chain uses TRBV6-4 with TRBJ2-3; 8 nucleotides line up with TRBD2. The germline gives CDR1 MRHNA, CDR2 SNTAGT. The length of the CDR3 is 14 residues. V dropped 5 bases and J dropped 6; count of bases not matched to a gene: 7.

The rearrangement links TRBV6-2 or TRBV6-3 to TRBJ1-2, with D unclear. V was clipped by 4 bases and J by 4 bases, with 4 bases between them. This CDR3 has 11 amino acids. CDR1 MNHEY and CDR2 SVGEGT come from the germline V gene. The chain's CDR3 is CASSFRYGYTF. CDR3 coding DNA: TGTGCCAGCAGTTTTCGCTATGGCTACACCTTC.

The chain combines TRBV6-5 with TRBJ2-2; no definite D call. This CDR3 region has 15 residues. Trimming stripped 2 bases from V and 2 bases from J, with 9 bases between. Germline V gene sequence: CDR1 MNHEY, CDR2 SVGAGI. CDR3 region: CASSYTLSNTGELFF. CDR3 nucleotides: TGTGCCAGCAGTTACACCCTCAGTAACACCGGGGAGCTGTTTTTT.

This clone is a singleton in its sample. The gene calls are TRBV30 and TRBJ2-7; 7 bases match TRBD2. Germline assignment: CDR1 GTSNPN and CDR2 SVGIG (reference sequence). Unmatched junction bases numbered 4, after V lost 0 bases and J lost 2 bases. This CDR3 has 14 amino acids. The CDR3 DNA is TGTGCCTGGAGTGTAACAGCGGGGCCCTACGAGCAGTACTTC. Its protein product is CAWSVTAGPYEQYF.

V usage is TRBV7-9 and J usage is TRBJ1-1; 8 nucleotides line up with TRBD1. Unmatched junction bases numbered 11, after V lost 5 bases and J lost 9 bases. The CDR3 has 14 residues. CDR1 and CDR2 (germline): SEHNR, FQNEAQ (reference sequence). The CDR3 DNA reads as TGTGCCAGCAGCCCCCGGGACAGGAGTCATCAAGCTTTCTTT. This translates into CASSPRDRSHQAFF. The full variable domain, with the rest looked up from reference TRBV7-9 and TRBJ1-1, is DTGVSQNPRHKITKRGQNVTFRCDPISEHNRLYWYRQTLGQGPEFLTYFQNEAQLEKSRLLSDRFSAERPKGSFSTLEIQRTEQGDSAMYLCASSPRDRSHQAFFGQGTRLTVV.

The rearrangement joins TRBV30 to TRBJ2-3, with D perhaps matching TRBD2 (6 bases). The CDR3 contains 17 residues. With 2 bases removed from V and 2 bases from J, the gap between germline ends came to 20 bases. The germline V gene has CDR1 GTSNPN and CDR2 SVGIG (reference sequence). The CDR3 region is CAWSREWDGDYTDTQYF. The CDR3 nucleotides are TGTGCCTGGAGTCGGGAGTGGGACGGCGATTACACAGATACGCAGTATTTT. Together with reference TRBV30 and TRBJ2-3, the CDR3 gives the full variable domain: SQTIHQWPATLVQPVGSPLSLECTVEGTSNPNLYWYRQAAGRGLQLLFYSVGIGQISSEVPQNLSASRPQDRQFILSSKKLLLSDSGFYLCAWSREWDGDYTDTQYFGPGTRLTVL.

The rearrangement joins TRBV28 to TRBJ2-7; 7 bases agree with TRBD1. The CDR3 loop spans 15 amino acids. Germline assignment: CDR1 MDHEN and CDR2 SYDVKM. Losses at the gene ends were 5 bases for V and 5 bases for J; bases not matched to a gene: 12. The CDR3 sequence: CASSTPATGINEQYF. The DNA of the CDR3 is TGTGCCAGCAGTACGCCGGCGACAGGGATAAACGAGCAGTACTTC.

The CDR3 here is CASSFSRTPSTDTQYF. In DNA form, the CDR3 reads TGTGCCAGCAGCTTTTCGAGGACACCGAGCACAGATACGCAGTATTTT. V and J are TRBV7-8 and TRBJ2-3; tentative D call: TRBD1 (5 bases). The V gene lost 3 bases and the J gene lost 0 bases, with 13 bases spanning the gap. Germline CDR1 and CDR2: SGHVS and FQNEAQ. The CDR3 totals 16 residues.

The rearrangement uses TRBV21-1 and TRBJ2-1; the table assigns TRBD2, which was not confirmed against the DNA. TRBV21-1 is marked as a pseudogene. This CDR3 is built from 18 residues. The CDR3 protein is CASSKDWAASRRGNEQFF. The CDR3 nucleotides read TGTGCCAGCAGCAAAGATTGGGCAGCTAGCCGGAGAGGGAATGAGCAGTTCTTC.

This chain links TRBV10-3 with TRBJ2-2, with 8 bases identical to TRBD2. Germline V gene sequence: CDR1 ENHRY, CDR2 SYGVKD. The CDR3 has 18 residues. Trimming took 0 bases from V and 0 from J; bases not matched to a gene: 6. The CDR3 sequence: CAISESAGGVSNTGELFF. In nucleotides, the CDR3 is TGTGCCATCAGTGAGTCGGCGGGGGGAGTTTCGAACACCGGGGAGCTGTTTTTT.

This clone showed up just once. The gene calls are TRBV7-3 and TRBJ1-5; 7 bases agree with TRBD1. This CDR3 is 15 amino acids long. The V and J ends lost 1 base and 9 bases, in that order; junction bases with no gene match: 9. Germline CDR1 and CDR2: SGHTA and FQGTGA. CDR3 amino acids: CASSLMGQPSSPQHF. CDR3 bases: TGTGCCAGCAGCTTAATGGGACAGCCATCGTCGCCCCAGCATTTT.

V is TRBV24-1 and J is TRBJ1-2, with D perhaps matching TRBD1 (5 bases). CDR3 length equals 16 residues. Trimming took off 5 bases at V and 2 bases at J, with 17 bases between the two ends. Germline values: CDR1 KGHDR, CDR2 SFDVKD. DNA for the CDR3: TGTGCCACCAGTGGGCTGGACATATCGGCGAACTATGGCTACACCTTC. Translated: CATSGLDISANYGYTF.

V is TRBV29-1 and J is TRBJ1-2, with a tentative D call TRBD1 (5 bases). The CDR3 spans 11 residues. V was pared by 7 bases and J by 7 bases, with 13 bases between. In germline, CDR1 is SQVTM, CDR2 ANQGSEA. CDR3 protein: CSAGDSRGYTF. DNA for the CDR3: TGCAGCGCCGGAGACAGTCGTGGCTACACCTTC.

The sample holds one count of this clone. This chain joins TRBV7-2 and TRBJ2-1; 10 bases fit TRBD2. The CDR3 is made up of 16 amino acids. Per germline, CDR1 SGHTA and CDR2 FQGNSA. The V and J ends lost 3 bases and 3 bases, in that order; junction bases with no gene match: 5. The CDR3 DNA sequence: TGTGCCAGCAGCTTGTGGACTAGCGGAAACTACAATGAGCAGTTCTTC. Translated, it gives CASSLWTSGNYNEQFF.